Given below is one T cell receptor (beta chain) in context. Its antigen is unknown. These data belong to a study of T cells in localized non-small cell lung cancer. Whole-study results and caveats: Clonality of T cells reached its maximum in uninvolved adjacent lung, surpassing tumor. Greater blood T cell density accompanied longer overall survival. Sequencing involved a lone tumor region, leaving heterogeneity possible. Adjacent lung held a median roughly 60 of the top 100 tumor clones.

This CDR3 spans 15 amino acids. V lost 3 bases and J lost 1; bases outside the gene matches: 5. Germline CDR1 is GTSNPN and CDR2 is SVGIG (reference sequence). Sequencing was performed with immunoSEQ multiplex PCR; in TCRdb, only in-frame clones are kept and a portion is missing. The sample lists 40,000 to 65,000 clones; around 84% were seen once. The chain has TRBV30 and TRBJ1-2, with 10 bases lining up with TRBD1. This TCR was sampled from a female donor with stage II lung adenocarcinoma. Source: PBMCs, taken before any cancer treatment. The CDR3 reads CAWRPGQGFNYGYTF. The CDR3 DNA reads as TGTGCCTGGAGACCGGGACAGGGGTTTAACTATGGCTACACCTTC.